The 10 T cell receptor beta chains in this list originate from one sample, sequenced in a study of CD8+ T cells in alopecia areata. Reverse transcription of extracted RNA yielded cDNA, which provided the sequencing template. The repertoire was sequenced with immunoSEQ multiplex PCR; TCRdb's copy has only in-frame clones and lacks some. The sample includes around 250,000 clones, 67% of them seen just once. The material sequenced was CD4+ T cells sorted from blood, taken at week 0. The receptor source for this set is a human donor with alopecia areata.

This clone was seen a handful of times. V usage is TRBV29-1 and J usage is TRBJ2-2; the D is unclear. The germline V and J ends were trimmed by 7 bases and 6 bases, with 12 bases remaining between them. This CDR3 comprises 12 residues. Germline V gene lookup returns CDR1 SQVTM and CDR2 ANQGSEA. Written as DNA, the CDR3 is TGCAGCGGACTTCTTGCGGCCGGGGAGCTGTTTTTT. Translation: CSGLLAAGELFF.

The chain couples TRBV25-1 to TRBJ1-1; D may be TRBD1 (5 bases). V lost 2 bases to trimming and J lost 5 bases, with 15 bases between them. The length of the CDR3 is 15 residues. Per the germline V gene, CDR1 is MGHDK and CDR2 is SYGVNS. The CDR3 reads CASSETVGGATEAFF. CDR3 nucleotides: TGTGCCAGCAGTGAAACGGTTGGAGGGGCAACTGAAGCTTTCTTT.

This clone has a single count. The chain has TRBV5-1 and TRBJ2-5; D may be TRBD2 (6 bases). The germline V gene has CDR1 SGHRS and CDR2 YFSETQ. Deletions cut 4 bases from V and 4 bases from J, with 14 bases between. CDR3 length equals 14 residues. CDR3 coding DNA: TGCGCCAGCAGCCCCTGGGGGGTTGGAGAGACCCAGTACTTC. Residues: CASSPWGVGETQYF.

This clone has a handful of counts. Other DNA sequences from this sample encode an identical CDR3 as well. The chain has TRBV7-2 and TRBJ2-7; D perhaps matches TRBD2 (6 bases). Germline values: CDR1 SGHTA, CDR2 FQGNSA. CDR3 length equals 12 residues. V lost 3 bases and J lost 3, with 6 bases in between. The CDR3 reads CASSLTSYEQYF. For the CDR3, the DNA is TGTGCCAGCAGCTTGACTAGCTACGAGCAGTACTTC.

This chain uses TRBV9 with TRBJ2-3; TRBD2 matches at 9 bases. V was clipped by 5 bases and J by 4 bases; unmatched bases: 8. The CDR3 totals 15 residues. CDR1 is SGDLS, CDR2 YYNGEE, per germline. CDR3 residues: CASSPRGGGADTQYF. CDR3 nucleotide sequence: TGTGCCAGCAGTCCTCGAGGCGGGGGGGCAGATACGCAGTATTTT.

Points on this clone: The same CDR3 arises from other DNA sequences in this sample as well. The rearrangement links TRBV30 to TRBJ2-2; no reliable D call. V gave up 2 bases and J gave up 4 bases, with 2 bases separating them. CDR1 is GTSNPN, CDR2 SVGIG, per germline (reference sequence). CDR3 size: 11 residues. CDR3 in DNA: TGTGCCTGGAGTCGCACCGGGGAGCTGTTTTTT. This codes for CAWSRTGELFF.

The V and J genes are TRBV29-1 and TRBJ1-2; 7 bases are shared with TRBD1. The J segment lost 5 bases and the V segment lost 8 bases, leaving 8 bases of the junction unmatched. Germline CDR1 is SQVTM and CDR2 is ANQGSEA. The CDR3 length is 12 residues. The CDR3 spells CSTRTGLYGYTF. The CDR3 bases are TGCAGCACCCGGACAGGCCTTTATGGCTACACCTTC. Based on the CDR3 plus reference TRBV29-1 and TRBJ1-2, the full variable domain is SAVISQKPSRDICQRGTSLTIQCQVDSQVTMMFWYRQQPGQSLTLIATANQGSEATYESGFVIDKFPISRPNLTFSTLTVSNMSPEDSSIYLCSTRTGLYGYTFGSGTRLTVV.

This chain connects TRBV30 to TRBJ1-5; D is ambiguous. In germline, CDR1 is GTSNPN, CDR2 SVGIG (reference sequence). The CDR3 consists of 13 residues. V gave up 1 base and J gave up 6 bases, with 10 bases separating them. The CDR3: CAWSGGLIQPQHF. Here the CDR3 DNA reads TGTGCCTGGAGTGGAGGGTTGATTCAGCCCCAGCATTTT.

A single count supports this clone. V is TRBV30 and J is TRBJ1-1; D is unresolved. Trimming removed 3 bases from V and 0 bases from J, with 8 bases in between. The CDR3 has 13 amino acids. In germline, CDR1 is GTSNPN, CDR2 SVGIG (reference sequence). CDR3 protein: CAWRIDLNTEAFF. As DNA, the CDR3 is TGTGCCTGGAGGATCGATCTGAACACTGAAGCTTTCTTT.

To note about this clone: Other DNA sequences in this specimen translate into the identical CDR3. The chain combines TRBV9 with TRBJ2-5; 12 bases are a match to TRBD2. Trimming cost V 1 base and J 5 bases; bases outside gene matches: 3. The CDR3 extends over 15 amino acids. Germline assignment: CDR1 SGDLS and CDR2 YYNGEE. CDR3 nucleotide sequence: TGTGCCAGCAGCGTACTAGCGGGGGGGCCCGAGACCCAGTACTTC. Translation: CASSVLAGGPETQYF.